This TCR beta chain was observed in a study of T cell changes during pregnancy in multiple sclerosis. Profiled with immunoSEQ multiplex PCR; TCRdb holds only in-frame clones, not every one. The sample records roughly 110,000 clones, 92% being singletons. The material sequenced was peripheral blood, taken in the third trimester of pregnancy. The receptor was isolated from a female donor with multiple sclerosis, enrolled in a pregnancy study.

Written as DNA, the CDR3 is TGTGCCAGCAGCTTGGCAGGGTTAGTGAACACCGGGGAGCTGTTTTTT. As protein: CASSLAGLVNTGELFF. This rearrangement joins TRBV5-6 to TRBJ2-2; possible D gene TRBD1, 5 bases. Trimming left V 0 bases short and J 1 base short, with 10 bases between. The CDR3 spans 16 residues. The V gene's germline CDR1 is SGHDT and CDR2 YYEEEE.